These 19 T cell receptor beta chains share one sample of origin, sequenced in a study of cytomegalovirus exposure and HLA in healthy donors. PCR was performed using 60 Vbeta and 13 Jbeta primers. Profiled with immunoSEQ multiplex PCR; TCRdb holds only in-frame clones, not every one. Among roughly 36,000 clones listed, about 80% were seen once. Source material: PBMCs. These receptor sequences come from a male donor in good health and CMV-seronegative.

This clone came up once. CDR3 bases: TGTGCCAGCAGCCCCACCGGACTACCCACCACGGATACGCAGTATTTT. This gives the protein CASSPTGLPTTDTQYF. The gene calls are TRBV5-4 and TRBJ2-3; D perhaps matches TRBD2 (6 bases). Germline values: CDR1 SGHNT, CDR2 YYREEE (reference sequence). The V gene lost 4 bases and the J gene lost 6 bases, with 21 bases spanning the gap. The CDR3 covers 16 residues.

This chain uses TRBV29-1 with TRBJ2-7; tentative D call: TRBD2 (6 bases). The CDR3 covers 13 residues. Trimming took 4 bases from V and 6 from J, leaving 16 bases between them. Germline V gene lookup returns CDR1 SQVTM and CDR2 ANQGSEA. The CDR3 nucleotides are TGCAGCGTTGCTGGGACTCAGAGGTCCGAGCAGTACTTC. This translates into CSVAGTQRSEQYF.

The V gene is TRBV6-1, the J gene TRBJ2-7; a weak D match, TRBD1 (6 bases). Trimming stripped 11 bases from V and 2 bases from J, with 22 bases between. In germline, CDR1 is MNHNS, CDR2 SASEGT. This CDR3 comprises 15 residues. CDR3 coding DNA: TGTGCCGGGGCGATTGGGGGACATGGACCCTACGAGCAGTACTTC. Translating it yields CAGAIGGHGPYEQYF.

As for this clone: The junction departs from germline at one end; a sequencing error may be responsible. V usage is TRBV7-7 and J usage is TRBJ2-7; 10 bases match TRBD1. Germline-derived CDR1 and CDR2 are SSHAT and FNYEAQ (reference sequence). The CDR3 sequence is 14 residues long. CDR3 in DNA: TGTGCTAGCAGCACTCGACAGGGGGCGAGCGAGCAGTACTTC. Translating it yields CASSTRQGASEQYF.

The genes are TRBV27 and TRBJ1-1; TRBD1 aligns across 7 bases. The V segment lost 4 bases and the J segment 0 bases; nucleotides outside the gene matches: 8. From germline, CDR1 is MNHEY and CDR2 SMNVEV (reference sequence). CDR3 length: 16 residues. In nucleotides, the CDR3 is TGTGCCAGCAGTTGGGGACAGATCTGGATGAACACTGAAGCTTTCTTT. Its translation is CASSWGQIWMNTEAFF.

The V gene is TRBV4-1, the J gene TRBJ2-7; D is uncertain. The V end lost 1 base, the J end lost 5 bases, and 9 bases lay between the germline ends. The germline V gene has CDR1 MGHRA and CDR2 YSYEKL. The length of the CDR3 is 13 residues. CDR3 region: CASSQVSGNEQYF. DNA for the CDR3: TGCGCCAGCAGCCAAGTCTCGGGTAACGAGCAGTACTTC.

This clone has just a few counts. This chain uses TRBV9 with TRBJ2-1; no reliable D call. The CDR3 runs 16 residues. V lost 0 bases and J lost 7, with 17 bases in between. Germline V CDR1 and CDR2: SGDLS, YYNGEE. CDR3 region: CASSVVESSILNEQFF. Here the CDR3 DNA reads TGTGCCAGCAGCGTAGTAGAGAGTAGTATATTAAATGAGCAGTTCTTC.

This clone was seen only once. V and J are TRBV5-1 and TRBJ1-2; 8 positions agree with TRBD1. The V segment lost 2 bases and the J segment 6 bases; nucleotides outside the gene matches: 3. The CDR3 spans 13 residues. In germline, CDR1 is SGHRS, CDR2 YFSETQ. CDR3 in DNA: TGCGCCAGCAGCTTTGACAGGGGAGATGGCTACACCTTC. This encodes CASSFDRGDGYTF. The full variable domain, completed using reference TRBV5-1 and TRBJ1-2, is KAGVTQTPRYLIKTRGQQVTLSCSPISGHRSVSWYQQTPGQGLQFLFEYFSETQRNKGNFPGRFSGRQFSNSRSEMNVSTLELGDSALYLCASSFDRGDGYTFGSGTRLTVV.

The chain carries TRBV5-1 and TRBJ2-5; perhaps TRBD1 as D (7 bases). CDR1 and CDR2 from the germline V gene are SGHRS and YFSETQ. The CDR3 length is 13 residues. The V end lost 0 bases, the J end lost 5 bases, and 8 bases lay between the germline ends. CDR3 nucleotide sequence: TGCGCCAGCAGCTTGGCAGGGGGGGAGACCCAGTACTTC. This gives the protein CASSLAGGETQYF.

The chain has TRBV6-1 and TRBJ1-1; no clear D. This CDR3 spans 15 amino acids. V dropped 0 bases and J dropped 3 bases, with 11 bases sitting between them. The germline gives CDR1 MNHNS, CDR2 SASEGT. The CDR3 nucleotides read TGTGCCAGCAGTGAAGCAGCAGGACTCTACACTGAAGCTTTCTTT. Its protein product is CASSEAAGLYTEAFF.

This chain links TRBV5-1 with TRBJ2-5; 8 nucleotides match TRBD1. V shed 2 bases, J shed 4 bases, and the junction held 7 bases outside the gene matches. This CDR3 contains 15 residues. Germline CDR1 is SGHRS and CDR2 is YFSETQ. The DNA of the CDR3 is TGCGCCAGCAGCTTCAGACAGGGGAGGTTAGAGACCCAGTACTTC. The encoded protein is CASSFRQGRLETQYF.

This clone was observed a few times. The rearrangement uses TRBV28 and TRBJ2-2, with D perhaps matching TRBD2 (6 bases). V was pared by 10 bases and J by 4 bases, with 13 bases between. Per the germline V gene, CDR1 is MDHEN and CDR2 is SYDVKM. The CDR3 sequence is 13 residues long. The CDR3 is CATGGSGTGELFF. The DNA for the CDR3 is TGTGCCACCGGAGGTAGCGGCACCGGGGAGCTGTTTTTT.

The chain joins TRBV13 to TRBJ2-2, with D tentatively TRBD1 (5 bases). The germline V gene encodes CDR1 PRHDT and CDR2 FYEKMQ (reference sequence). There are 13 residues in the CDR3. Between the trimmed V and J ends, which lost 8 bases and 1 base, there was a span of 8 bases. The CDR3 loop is CASVGQNTGELFF. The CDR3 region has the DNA TGTGCCAGCGTTGGACAGAACACCGGGGAGCTGTTTTTT. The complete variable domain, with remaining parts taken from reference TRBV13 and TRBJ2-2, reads AAGVIQSPRHLIKEKRETATLKCYPIPRHDTVYWYQQGPGQDPQFLISFYEKMQSDKGSIPDRFSAQQFSDYHSELNMSSLELGDSALYFCASVGQNTGELFFGEGSRLTVL.

The CDR3 bases are TGTGCCACCAGCAGAGACCGGGGCTCTGGAAACACCATATATTTT. Encoded protein: CATSRDRGSGNTIYF. This sequence joins TRBV15 and TRBJ1-3; D remains ambiguous. V lost 0 bases, J lost 0 bases, and 6 bases lay in between. CDR3 length: 15 residues. Germline loops: CDR1 LNHNV, CDR2 YYDKDF (reference sequence).

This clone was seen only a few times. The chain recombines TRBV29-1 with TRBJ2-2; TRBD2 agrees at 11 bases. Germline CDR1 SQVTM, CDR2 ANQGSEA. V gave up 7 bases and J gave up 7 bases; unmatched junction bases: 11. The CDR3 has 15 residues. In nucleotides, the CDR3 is TGCAGCGCCCTTAGCGGGAGGGCCGTGGTCGGGGAGCTGTTTTTT. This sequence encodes CSALSGRAVVGELFF.

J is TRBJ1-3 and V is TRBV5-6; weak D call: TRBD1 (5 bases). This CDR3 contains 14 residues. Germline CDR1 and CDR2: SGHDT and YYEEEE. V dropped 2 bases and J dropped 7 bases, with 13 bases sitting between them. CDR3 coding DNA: TGTGCCAGCAGCTTCCTGGGGGAGGGGAACACCATATATTTT. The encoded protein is CASSFLGEGNTIYF.

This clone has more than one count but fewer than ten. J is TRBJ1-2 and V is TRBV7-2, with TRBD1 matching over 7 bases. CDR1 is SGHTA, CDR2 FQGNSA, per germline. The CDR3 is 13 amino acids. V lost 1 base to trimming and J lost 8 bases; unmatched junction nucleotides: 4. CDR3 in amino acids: CASSLGQGEGYTF. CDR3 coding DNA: TGTGCCAGCAGCTTAGGACAGGGTGAAGGCTACACCTTC.

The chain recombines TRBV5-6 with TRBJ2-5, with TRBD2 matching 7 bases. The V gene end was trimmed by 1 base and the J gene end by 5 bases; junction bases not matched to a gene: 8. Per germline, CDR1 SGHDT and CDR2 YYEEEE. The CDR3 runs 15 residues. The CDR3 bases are TGTGCCAGCAGCTTGAGGGAGATGGGGGGGGAGACCCAGTACTTC. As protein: CASSLREMGGETQYF.

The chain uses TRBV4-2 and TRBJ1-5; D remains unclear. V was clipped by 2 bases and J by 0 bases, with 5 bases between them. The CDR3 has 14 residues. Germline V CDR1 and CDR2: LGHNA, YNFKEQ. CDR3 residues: CASSQQDSNQPQHF. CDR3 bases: TGTGCCAGCAGCCAACAGGATAGCAATCAGCCCCAGCATTTT.